Sequencing of this TCR beta chain was carried out in a study of blood T cell repertoires in COVID-19. Study background: Samples taken during acute and convalescent COVID-19 were collected in the United States, Italy and Spain. PBMCs, B-cell-depleted T cells, or T cells provided the cDNA or gDNA that made up the material.

In the original analysis: The assay estimated nucleated cells by amplifying reference gene primers. TCRdb's copy holds only in-frame clones and misses some; the assay was immunoSEQ multiplex PCR. V and J calls and clone size come straight from that table; D and trimming were deduced from the DNA. The sample lists 100,000 to 150,000 clones; 85% were seen once. With V trimmed by 2 bases and J by 4 bases, 4 bases remained unmatched. The CDR3 is 15 residues long. Germline V CDR1 and CDR2: SGHRS, YFSETQ. In Seattle, patients joined the study during active infection and were tracked longitudinally. This clonotype was sampled from an elderly woman with COVID-19, enrolled during active disease. Sequenced material: peripheral blood. J is TRBJ1-3 and V is TRBV5-1; 9 bases fit TRBD1. The CDR3 sequence: CASSLTGGPGNTIYF. In DNA, the CDR3 is TGCGCCAGCAGCTTAACAGGGGGCCCCGGAAACACCATATATTTT.